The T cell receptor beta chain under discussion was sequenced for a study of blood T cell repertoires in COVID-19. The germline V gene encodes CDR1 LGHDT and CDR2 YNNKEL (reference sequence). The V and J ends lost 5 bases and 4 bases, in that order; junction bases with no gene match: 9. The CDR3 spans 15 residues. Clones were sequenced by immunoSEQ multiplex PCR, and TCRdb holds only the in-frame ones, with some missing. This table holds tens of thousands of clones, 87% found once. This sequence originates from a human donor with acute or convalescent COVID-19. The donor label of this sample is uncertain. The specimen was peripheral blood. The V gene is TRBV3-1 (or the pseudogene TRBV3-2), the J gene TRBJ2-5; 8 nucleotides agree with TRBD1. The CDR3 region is CASSFRGRRPETQYF. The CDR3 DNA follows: TGTGCCAGCAGCTTCAGGGGGCGACGCCCAGAGACCCAGTACTTC.